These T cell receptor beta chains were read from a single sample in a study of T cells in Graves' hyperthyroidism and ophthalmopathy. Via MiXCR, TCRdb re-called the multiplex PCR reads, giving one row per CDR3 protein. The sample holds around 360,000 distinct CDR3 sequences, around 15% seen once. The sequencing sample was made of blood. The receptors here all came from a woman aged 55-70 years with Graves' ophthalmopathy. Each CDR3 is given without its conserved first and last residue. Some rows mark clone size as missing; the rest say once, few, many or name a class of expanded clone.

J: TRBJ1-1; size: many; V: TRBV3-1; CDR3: ASSDDRNTEAF
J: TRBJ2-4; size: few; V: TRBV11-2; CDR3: ASSLAQAAGGTRY
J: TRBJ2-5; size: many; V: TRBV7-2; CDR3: ASTKGVVPGETQY
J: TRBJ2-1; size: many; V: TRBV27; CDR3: ASSTGSEAYNEQF
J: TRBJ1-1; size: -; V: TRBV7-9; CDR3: ASSLDSRQGNTEAF
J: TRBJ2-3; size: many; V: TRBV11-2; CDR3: ASSLDRGNADTQY
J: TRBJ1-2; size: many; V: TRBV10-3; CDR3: AISEGTAYGYT
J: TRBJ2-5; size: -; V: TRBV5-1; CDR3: ASSLLGAPETQY
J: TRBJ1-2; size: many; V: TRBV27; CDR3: ASTTWTETHLRGYT
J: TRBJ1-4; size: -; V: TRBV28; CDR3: ASSYARTGSNEKLF
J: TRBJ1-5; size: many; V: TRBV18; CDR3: ASSPGQGRQH
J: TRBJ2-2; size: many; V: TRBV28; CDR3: ASSFKEIGGELF
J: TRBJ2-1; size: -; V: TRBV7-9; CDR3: ASSLDLATYNEQF
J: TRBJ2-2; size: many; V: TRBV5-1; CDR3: ASSLETAANTGELF
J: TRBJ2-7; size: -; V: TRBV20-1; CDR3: SARDALSGRGYEQY
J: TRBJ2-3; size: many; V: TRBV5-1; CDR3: ASSFLQGTDTQY
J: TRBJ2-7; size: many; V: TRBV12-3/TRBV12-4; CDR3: ASSLGGGRAYEQY
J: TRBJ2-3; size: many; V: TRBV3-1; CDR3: ASSFTSGSADTQY
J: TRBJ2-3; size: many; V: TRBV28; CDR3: ASSPPRSGISTDTQY
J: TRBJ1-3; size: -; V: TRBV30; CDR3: AWSSARVSSGNTIY
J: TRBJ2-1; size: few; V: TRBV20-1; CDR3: SARATGGATNEQF
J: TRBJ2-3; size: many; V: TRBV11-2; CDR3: ASSRLPAGVQGDTQY
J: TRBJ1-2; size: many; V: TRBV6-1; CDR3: ASSNRAGNYGYT
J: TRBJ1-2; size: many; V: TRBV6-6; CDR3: ASSYSGDEVSRGYGYT
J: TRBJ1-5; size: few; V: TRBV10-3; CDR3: AISEGIEGAQPQH
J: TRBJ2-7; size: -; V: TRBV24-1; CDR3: ATSDPGRGLAGEDEQY
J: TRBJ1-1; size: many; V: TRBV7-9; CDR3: ASSLGQLPNTEAF
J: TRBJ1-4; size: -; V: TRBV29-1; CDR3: SVEDLRQGGEKLF
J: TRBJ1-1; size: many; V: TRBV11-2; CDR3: ASSHGTGRLATEAF
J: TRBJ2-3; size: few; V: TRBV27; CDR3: ASSPWGGDTDTQY
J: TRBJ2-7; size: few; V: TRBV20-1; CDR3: SARDVSYEQY
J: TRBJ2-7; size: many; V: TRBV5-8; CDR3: ASSSQAGVGEQY
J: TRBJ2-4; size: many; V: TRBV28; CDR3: ASSSTGGALSIMAKNIQY
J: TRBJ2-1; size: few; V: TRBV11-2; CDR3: ASSRASGNNEQF
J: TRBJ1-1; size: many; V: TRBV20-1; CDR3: SPGARGNTEAF
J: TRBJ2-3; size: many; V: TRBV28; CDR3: ASSHTSGTDTQY
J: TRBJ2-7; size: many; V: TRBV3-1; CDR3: ASSQTSGSSYEQY
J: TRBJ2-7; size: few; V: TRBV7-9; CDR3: ASSPDPSGEQY
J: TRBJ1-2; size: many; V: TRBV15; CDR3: ATSRDLSSGNYGYT
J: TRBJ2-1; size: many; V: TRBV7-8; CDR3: ASSLQAGLRGHNEQF
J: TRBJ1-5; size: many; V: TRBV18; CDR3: ASSRLHRGINQPQH
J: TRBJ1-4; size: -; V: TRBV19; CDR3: ASSPTGRGNEKLF
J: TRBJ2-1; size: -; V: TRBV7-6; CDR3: ASSLEWGLNNEQF
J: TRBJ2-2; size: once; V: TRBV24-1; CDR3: ATSDGRANTGELF
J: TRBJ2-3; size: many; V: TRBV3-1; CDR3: ASSQVGQRSDTQY
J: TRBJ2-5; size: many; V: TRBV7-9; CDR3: ASRAPGPGAETQY
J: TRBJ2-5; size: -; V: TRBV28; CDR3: ASSLWGGQGTSGVY
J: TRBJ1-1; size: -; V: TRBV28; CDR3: ASTKQGFIEAF
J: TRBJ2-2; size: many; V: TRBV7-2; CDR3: ASSPTRDSANTGELF
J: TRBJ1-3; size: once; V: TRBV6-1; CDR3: ASETPLRSGNTIY
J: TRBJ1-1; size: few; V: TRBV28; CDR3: ASSQHKNTEAF
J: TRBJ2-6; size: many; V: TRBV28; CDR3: ASNPQGAGGANVLT
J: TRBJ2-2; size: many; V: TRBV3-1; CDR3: ASSQTGTIFSGELF